A selection of T cell receptor beta chains follows, all from one sample in a study of T cells in Graves' hyperthyroidism and ophthalmopathy. TCRdb itself ran the multiplex PCR reads through MiXCR, one entry per CDR3 protein. The sample lists about 720,000 distinct CDR3 sequences, around 15% occurring once. The source material was blood. The receptors were gathered from a man between 18 and 29 years old with Graves' hyperthyroidism. Each CDR3 is given with its conserved first and last residue. A D gene is named only where the DNA matches it firmly. Part of the rows lack a size; the others show once, few, many or a class for expanded clones.

j_call d_call v_call clone_size cdr3_aa cdr3_nt
TRBJ1-5 NA TRBV28 few CASSRMDSNQPQHF TGTGCCAGCAGTCGAATGGATAGCAATCAGCCCCAGCATTTT
TRBJ1-2 NA TRBV6-2/TRBV6-3 few CASSTVQNYGYTF TGTGCCAGCAGTACGGTACAGAACTATGGCTACACCTTC
TRBJ1-4 NA TRBV28 few CASRDSGHEKLFF TGTGCCAGCAGGGACAGCGGGCATGAAAAACTGTTTTTT
TRBJ1-3 NA TRBV10-3 NA CAISESMDPSGNTIYF TGTGCCATCAGTGAGTCGATGGACCCCTCTGGAAACACCATATATTTT
TRBJ2-1 TRBD2 TRBV10-2 NA CASSESGTREFF TGCGCCAGCAGTGAGTCCGGGACTAGGGAGTTCTTC
TRBJ1-5 NA TRBV11-2 many CASSLDRGGQPQHF TGTGCCAGCAGCTTAGATCGTGGGGGTCAGCCCCAGCATTTT
TRBJ1-5 TRBD1 TRBV12-3/TRBV12-4 few CASSLGQGGRTAQHF TGTGCCAGCAGTTTAGGGCAGGGGGGACGAACGGCCCAGCATTTT
TRBJ2-1 NA TRBV7-9 many CASSFRNEQFF TGTGCCAGCAGCTTCAGGAATGAGCAGTTCTTC
TRBJ2-3 TRBD1 TRBV7-9 few CASRPPSGRGHGDTQYF TGTGCCAGCAGACCCCCCTCCGGCAGGGGGCATGGAGATACGCAGTATTTT
TRBJ2-3 TRBD1 TRBV7-9 once CASSLRQGSADTQYF TGTGCCAGCAGCTTACGACAGGGGTCCGCAGATACGCAGTATTTT
TRBJ2-4 TRBD1 TRBV6-1 many CASSELGTGGNIQYF TGTGCCAGCAGTGAACTTGGGACAGGGGGAAACATTCAGTACTTC
TRBJ2-7 NA TRBV3-1 many CASSQFSASSYEQYF TGTGCCAGCAGCCAGTTTTCGGCGAGCTCCTACGAGCAGTACTTC
TRBJ2-3 NA TRBV28 NA CASRSASSTDAQYF TGTGCCAGCAGGTCAGCTTCTAGCACAGATGCGCAGTATTTT
TRBJ1-1 NA TRBV20-1 few CSTTQDGDTEAFF TGCAGTACGACTCAGGACGGTGACACTGAAGCTTTCTTT
TRBJ1-5 NA TRBV27 many CASSLSRGGNQPQHF TGTGCCAGCAGTTTATCTAGAGGGGGCAATCAGCCCCAGCATTTT
TRBJ1-1 NA TRBV3-1 few CASSQIAGSTEAFF TGTGCCAGCAGCCAAATTGCAGGGTCCACTGAAGCTTTCTTT
TRBJ2-5 TRBD2 TRBV5-1 NA CASSLETSGTETQYF TGCGCCAGCAGCTTGGAAACTAGCGGGACTGAGACCCAGTACTTC
TRBJ2-1 TRBD2 TRBV3-1 many CASSHTSGRLGNEQFF TGTGCCAGCAGCCATACTAGCGGGAGATTGGGGAATGAGCAGTTCTTC
TRBJ1-4 NA TRBV12-3/TRBV12-4 few CASSPRYGYEKLFF TGTGCCAGCAGTCCCCGATACGGATATGAAAAACTGTTTTTT
TRBJ2-7 NA TRBV29-1 few CSVGLQSYEQYF TGCAGCGTTGGCTTGCAGTCCTACGAGCAGTACTTC
TRBJ2-7 TRBD2 TRBV20-1 many CSALTSGSSYEQYF TGCAGTGCTTTGACTAGCGGGAGTTCCTACGAGCAGTACTTC
TRBJ2-7 TRBD2 TRBV4-1 NA CASSQGALAGGRVYEQYF TGCGCCAGCAGCCAAGGGGCACTAGCGGGAGGCCGCGTTTACGAGCAGTACTTC
TRBJ2-7 TRBD2 TRBV28 many CASSPTLAGSYEQYF TGTGCCAGCAGTCCTACGCTAGCGGGTTCCTACGAGCAGTACTTC
TRBJ2-1 TRBD2 TRBV12-3/TRBV12-4 NA CASSLWGRAVQREGLSYNEQFF TGTGCCAGCAGTTTATGGGGACGGGCGGTGCAGCGGGAGGGCCTATCCTACAATGAGCAGTTCTTC
TRBJ1-3 NA TRBV3-1 many CASSLRRAYSGNTIYF TGTGCCAGCAGCCTGCGGAGGGCCTACTCTGGAAACACCATATATTTT
TRBJ1-2 NA TRBV2 NA CASTSQPGNGYTF TGTGCCAGCACCTCCCAGCCAGGGAATGGCTACACCTTC
TRBJ2-1 NA TRBV4-1 NA CASSQGRPLSYNEQFF TGCGCCAGCAGCCAAGGGCGGCCGTTATCCTACAATGAGCAGTTCTTC
TRBJ2-2 NA TRBV28 many CASSLAGNAANTGELFF TGTGCCAGCAGTTTGGCCGGGAACGCCGCGAACACCGGGGAGCTGTTTTTT
TRBJ1-1 NA TRBV2 many CASAGTLNTEAFF TGTGCCAGTGCCGGGACCTTGAACACTGAAGCTTTCTTT
TRBJ2-3 NA TRBV7-3 few CASTQTGSSTDTQYF TGTGCCAGCACCCAGACCGGGAGCAGTACAGATACGCAGTATTTT
TRBJ2-3 NA TRBV27 many CASSLAPGDTQYF TGTGCCAGCAGTTTGGCCCCGGGAGATACGCAGTATTTT
TRBJ2-5 NA TRBV5-1 many CASSSWGRAQETQYF TGCGCCAGCAGCTCCTGGGGCAGGGCCCAAGAGACCCAGTACTTC
TRBJ2-7 NA TRBV11-2 many CASSYAPDSSYEQYF TGTGCCAGCAGCTACGCCCCGGACAGCTCCTACGAGCAGTACTTC
TRBJ2-1 TRBD2 TRBV10-3 many CAISGTSGDRQDEQFF TGTGCCATCAGTGGGACTAGCGGGGACAGACAGGATGAGCAGTTCTTC
TRBJ2-5 TRBD2 TRBV27 many CASGLAGGRETQYF TGTGCCTCGGGACTAGCGGGAGGTCGGGAGACCCAGTACTTC
TRBJ1-1 NA TRBV27 many CASSYIGGPSTFTEAFF TGTGCCAGCAGTTATATAGGGGGTCCCTCGACGTTCACTGAAGCTTTCTTT
TRBJ1-2 NA TRBV12-3/TRBV12-4 NA CASSLGTLNYGYTF TGTGCCAGCAGTTTAGGGACCCTGAACTATGGCTACACCTTC
TRBJ2-3 NA TRBV9 NA CASSVGLERTDTQYF TGTGCCAGCAGCGTAGGACTGGAGCGCACAGATACGCAGTATTTT
TRBJ2-7 NA TRBV2 NA CASSDWDGYEQYF TGTGCCAGCAGTGACTGGGACGGATACGAGCAGTACTTC
TRBJ1-2 NA TRBV5-6 many CASSLVEGIYGYTF TGTGCCAGCAGCTTGGTTGAAGGGATATATGGCTACACCTTC
TRBJ2-5 TRBD2 TRBV18 NA CASSPRDSGEETQYF TGTGCCAGCTCACCACGTGATAGCGGGGAAGAGACCCAGTACTTC
TRBJ2-4 TRBD1 TRBV12-3/TRBV12-4 NA CASSPQGVEAKNIQYF TGTGCCAGCAGTCCACAGGGGGTTGAGGCCAAAAACATTCAGTACTTC
TRBJ2-1 NA TRBV29-1 NA CSATGVKYNEQFF TGCAGCGCCACGGGCGTAAAGTACAATGAGCAGTTCTTC
TRBJ2-3 NA TRBV9 NA CASSVGDSPDTQYF TGTGCCAGCAGCGTAGGGGATAGCCCGGATACGCAGTATTTT
TRBJ2-1 NA TRBV5-5 many CASSLAVGLYNEQFF TGTGCCAGCAGCTTGGCCGTAGGACTATACAATGAGCAGTTCTTC
TRBJ2-1 TRBD2 TRBV12-3/TRBV12-4 many CASSLEGQRENMNEQFF TGTGCCAGCAGTTTAGAGGGGCAGCGGGAGAATATGAATGAGCAGTTCTTC
TRBJ1-1 NA TRBV6-1 many CASSEAGQYTEAFF TGTGCCAGCAGTGAAGCGGGACAATACACTGAAGCTTTCTTT
TRBJ2-1 TRBD2 TRBV11-2 NA CASSFLAGVGGQFF TGTGCCAGCAGCTTCCTAGCGGGAGTTGGCGGTCAGTTCTTC
TRBJ1-6 NA TRBV27 NA CASSFAPAGPTYNSPLHF TGTGCCAGCAGTTTTGCCCCCGCAGGGCCGACCTATAATTCACCCCTCCACTTT
TRBJ2-1 NA TRBV20-1 NA CSASDMRGGSYNEQFF TGCAGTGCTAGTGATATGAGGGGAGGCTCCTACAATGAGCAGTTCTTC
TRBJ1-2 NA TRBV2 many CASNDRPYGYTF TGTGCCAGCAATGACAGACCCTATGGCTACACCTTC
TRBJ1-5 TRBD1 TRBV19 few CASSPWTGQGQPQHF TGTGCCAGTAGTCCCTGGACAGGGCAAGGTCAGCCCCAGCATTTT
TRBJ1-2 NA TRBV12-3/TRBV12-4 many CASRARRGTYGYTF TGTGCCAGCAGAGCTAGGAGGGGGACTTATGGCTACACCTTC
TRBJ2-1 TRBD2 TRBV12-5 NA CASGLVPLPGLAGGAYNEQFF TGTGCTAGTGGTTTGGTACCCCTTCCGGGACTAGCGGGCGGAGCGTACAATGAGCAGTTCTTC
TRBJ2-2 TRBD1 TRBV6-1 few CASSYGQEKAGELFF TGTGCCAGCAGTTATGGACAGGAGAAGGCCGGGGAGCTGTTTTTT
TRBJ2-7 NA TRBV28 NA CASTHTYEQYF TGTGCCAGTACACATACCTACGAGCAGTACTTC
TRBJ1-5 NA TRBV10-3 few CAISESTYNQPQHF TGTGCCATCAGTGAGTCGACCTACAATCAGCCCCAGCATTTT
TRBJ2-3 NA TRBV28 NA CASSLMGQGYSTDTQYF TGTGCCAGCAGTCTCATGGGGCAGGGTTATAGCACAGATACGCAGTATTTT
TRBJ2-7 NA TRBV5-5 NA CASSLEAAVAYEQYF TGTGCCAGCAGCTTGGAGGCAGCGGTTGCCTACGAGCAGTACTTC